The text below deals with one T cell receptor (beta chain). Its matching antigen is unknown. Other DNA sequences from this sample encode an identical CDR3 as well. Each PCR replicate from the sorted subsets contained 150 to 250 ng DNA, which is about 30,000 T cell genomes. Measured with immunoSEQ multiplex PCR; TCRdb has only the in-frame clones, and not every one. The sample carries about 800,000 clones, just over 95% recorded once. This sample is drawn from a study of shared clonotypes between healthy human individuals. Broader study findings: Sharing across four donors was highest in naive CD4 (around 5%) and lowest in memory CD8 (around 0.4%).

Per the germline V gene, CDR1 is SGDLS and CDR2 is YYNGEE. This CDR3 is 15 amino acids long. The J segment lost 3 bases and the V segment lost 0 bases, leaving 4 bases of the junction unmatched. It was CD45RO-negative cells, positively selected for CCR7, that made up naive CD8 cells, with terminally differentiated effector memory CD45RA+ cells excluded. All the donors were Caucasian adults who lived in Nashville, Tennessee. Input material: naive CD8+ T cells sorted from blood. The gene calls are TRBV9 and TRBJ2-3; 7 positions agree with TRBD2. This clonotype was sampled from a man younger than 45 in good health. CDR3 coding DNA: TGTGCCAGCAGCGTAGAGGGCGGGAGTACAGATACGCAGTATTTT. This sequence encodes CASSVEGGSTDTQYF.